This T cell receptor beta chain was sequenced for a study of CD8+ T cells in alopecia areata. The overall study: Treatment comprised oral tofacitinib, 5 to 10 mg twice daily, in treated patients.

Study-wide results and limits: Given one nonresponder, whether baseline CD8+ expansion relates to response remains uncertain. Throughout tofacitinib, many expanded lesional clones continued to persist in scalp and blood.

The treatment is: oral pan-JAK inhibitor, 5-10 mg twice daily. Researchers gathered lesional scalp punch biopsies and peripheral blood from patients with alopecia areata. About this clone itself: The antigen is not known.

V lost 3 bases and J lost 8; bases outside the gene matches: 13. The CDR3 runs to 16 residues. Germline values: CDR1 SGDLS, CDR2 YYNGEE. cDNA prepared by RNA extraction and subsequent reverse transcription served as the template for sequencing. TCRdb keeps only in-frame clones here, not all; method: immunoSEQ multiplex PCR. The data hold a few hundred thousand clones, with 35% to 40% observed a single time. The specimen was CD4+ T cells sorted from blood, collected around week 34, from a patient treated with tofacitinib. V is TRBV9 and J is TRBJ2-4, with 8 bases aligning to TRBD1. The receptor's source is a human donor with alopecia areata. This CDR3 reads CASSASPGGQKDIQYF. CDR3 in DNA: TGTGCCAGCAGCGCCTCCCCAGGGGGCCAAAAGGACATTCAGTACTTC.